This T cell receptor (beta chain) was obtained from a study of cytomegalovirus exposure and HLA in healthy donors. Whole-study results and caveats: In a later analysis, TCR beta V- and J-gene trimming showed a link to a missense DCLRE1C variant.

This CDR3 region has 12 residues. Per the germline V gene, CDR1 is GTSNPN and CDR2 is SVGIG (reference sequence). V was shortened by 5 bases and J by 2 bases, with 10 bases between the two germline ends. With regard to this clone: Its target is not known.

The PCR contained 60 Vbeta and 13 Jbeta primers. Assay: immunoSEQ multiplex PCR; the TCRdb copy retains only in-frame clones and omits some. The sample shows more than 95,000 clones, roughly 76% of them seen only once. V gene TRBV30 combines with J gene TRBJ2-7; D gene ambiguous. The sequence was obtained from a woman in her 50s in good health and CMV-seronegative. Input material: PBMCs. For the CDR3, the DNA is TGTGCCTGGGCTGCGGTAGCCTACGAGCAGTACTTC. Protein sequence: CAWAAVAYEQYF.